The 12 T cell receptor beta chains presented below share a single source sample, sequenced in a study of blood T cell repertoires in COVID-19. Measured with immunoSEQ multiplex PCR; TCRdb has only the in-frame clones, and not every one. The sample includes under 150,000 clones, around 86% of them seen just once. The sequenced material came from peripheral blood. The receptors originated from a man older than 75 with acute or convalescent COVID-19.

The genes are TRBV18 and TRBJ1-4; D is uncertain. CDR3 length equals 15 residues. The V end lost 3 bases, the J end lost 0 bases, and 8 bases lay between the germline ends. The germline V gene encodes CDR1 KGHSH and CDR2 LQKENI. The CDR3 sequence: CASSPKAATNEKLFF. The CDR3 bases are TGTGCCAGCTCACCTAAAGCGGCAACTAATGAAAAACTGTTTTTT.

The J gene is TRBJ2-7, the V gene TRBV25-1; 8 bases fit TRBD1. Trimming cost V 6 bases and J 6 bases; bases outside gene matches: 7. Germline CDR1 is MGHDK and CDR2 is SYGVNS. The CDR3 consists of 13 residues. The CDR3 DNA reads TGTGCCAGCAGGCGGGACAGGTCGGGCGAGCAGTACTTC. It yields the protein CASRRDRSGEQYF.

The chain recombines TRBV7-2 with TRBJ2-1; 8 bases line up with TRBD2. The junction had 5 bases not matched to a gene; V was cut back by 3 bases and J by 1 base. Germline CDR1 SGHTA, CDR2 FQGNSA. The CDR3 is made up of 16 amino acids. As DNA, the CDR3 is TGTGCCAGCAGCTTCCTCGGGGGGGCGTCCTACAATGAGCAGTTCTTC. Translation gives CASSFLGGASYNEQFF.

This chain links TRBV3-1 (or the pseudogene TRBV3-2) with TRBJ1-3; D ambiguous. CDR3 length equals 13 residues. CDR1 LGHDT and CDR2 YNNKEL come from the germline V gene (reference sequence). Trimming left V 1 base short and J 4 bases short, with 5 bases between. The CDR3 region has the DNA TGTGCCAGCAGCCAAGTATCGGGAAACACCATATATTTT. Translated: CASSQVSGNTIYF.

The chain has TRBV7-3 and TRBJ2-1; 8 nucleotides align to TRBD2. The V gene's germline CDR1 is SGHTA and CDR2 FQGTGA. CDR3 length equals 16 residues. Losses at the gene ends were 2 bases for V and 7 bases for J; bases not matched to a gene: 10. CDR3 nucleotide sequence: TGTGCCAGCAGCTTAGTGGCGGGGGGTCCTCAGAATGAGCAGTTCTTC. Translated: CASSLVAGGPQNEQFF.

The CDR3 DNA reads TGTGCCAGCAGCTTAACACGGACAGGGTTCTATGGCTACACCTTC. Its translation: CASSLTRTGFYGYTF. The chain has TRBV7-3 and TRBJ1-2; TRBD1 aligns across 8 bases. The V and J ends lost 0 bases and 4 bases, in that order; junction bases with no gene match: 4. This CDR3 spans 15 amino acids. Germline V gene lookup returns CDR1 SGHTA and CDR2 FQGTGA.

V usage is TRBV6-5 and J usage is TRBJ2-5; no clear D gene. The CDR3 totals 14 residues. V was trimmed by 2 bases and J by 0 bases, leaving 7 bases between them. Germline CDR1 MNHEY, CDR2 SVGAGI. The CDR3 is CASSYHSYQETQYF. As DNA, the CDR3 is TGTGCCAGCAGTTACCACTCCTACCAAGAGACCCAGTACTTC.

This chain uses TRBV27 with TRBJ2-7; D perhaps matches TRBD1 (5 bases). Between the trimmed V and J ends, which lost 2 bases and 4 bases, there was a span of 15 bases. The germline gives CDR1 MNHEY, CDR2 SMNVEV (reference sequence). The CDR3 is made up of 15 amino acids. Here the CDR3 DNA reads TGTGCCAGCAGTTTAACCGGGCAGGGATTTTACGAGCAGTACTTC. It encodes CASSLTGQGFYEQYF.

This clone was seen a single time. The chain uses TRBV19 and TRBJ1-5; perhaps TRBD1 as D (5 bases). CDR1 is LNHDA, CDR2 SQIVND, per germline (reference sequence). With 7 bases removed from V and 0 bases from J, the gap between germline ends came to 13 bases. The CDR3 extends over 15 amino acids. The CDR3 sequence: CASTRTSNSNQPQHF. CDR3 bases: TGTGCCAGTACCAGGACAAGTAATAGCAATCAGCCCCAGCATTTT.

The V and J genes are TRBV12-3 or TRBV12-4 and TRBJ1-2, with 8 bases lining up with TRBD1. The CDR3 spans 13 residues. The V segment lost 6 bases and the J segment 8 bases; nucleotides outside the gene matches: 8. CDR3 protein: CASRKTGDGGYTF. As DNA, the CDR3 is TGTGCCAGCAGGAAGACAGGGGATGGAGGCTACACCTTC.

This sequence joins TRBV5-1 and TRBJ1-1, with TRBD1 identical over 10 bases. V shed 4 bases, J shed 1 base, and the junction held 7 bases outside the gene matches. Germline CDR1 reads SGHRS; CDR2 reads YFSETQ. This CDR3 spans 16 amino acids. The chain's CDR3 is CASSQRTGGRNTEAFF. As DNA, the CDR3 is TGCGCCAGCAGCCAACGGACAGGGGGGAGGAACACTGAAGCTTTCTTT.

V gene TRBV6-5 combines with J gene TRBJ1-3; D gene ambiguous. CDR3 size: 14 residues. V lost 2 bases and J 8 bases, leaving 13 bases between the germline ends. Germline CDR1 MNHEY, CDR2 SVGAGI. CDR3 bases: TGTGCCAGCAGTTACCAGCGCCGCTCTGACACCATATATTTT. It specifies CASSYQRRSDTIYF.